The 30 T cell receptor beta chains given below trace back to one sample, sequenced in a study of cytomegalovirus exposure and HLA in healthy donors. The PCR made use of 60 Vbeta and 13 Jbeta primers. Some clones are missing from TCRdb's copy, which holds only in-frame ones; the method was immunoSEQ multiplex PCR. The repertoire consists of about 15,000 clones, with under 70% occurring once and the leading ten covering around a sixth. Sequenced input: PBMCs. The origin of the receptors is a woman in her forties or fifties in good health and CMV-seropositive.

The chain joins TRBV29-1 to TRBJ1-1; possible D gene TRBD1, 6 bases. This CDR3 has 12 residues. V lost 3 bases and J 4 bases, leaving 9 bases between the germline ends. From germline, CDR1 is SQVTM and CDR2 ANQGSEA. In DNA form, the CDR3 reads TGCAGCGTTGATATAGGGGGCACTGAAGCTTTCTTT. Amino acids: CSVDIGGTEAFF. Variable domain in full (rest from reference TRBV29-1 and TRBJ1-1): SAVISQKPSRDICQRGTSLTIQCQVDSQVTMMFWYRQQPGQSLTLIATANQGSEATYESGFVIDKFPISRPNLTFSTLTVSNMSPEDSSIYLCSVDIGGTEAFFGQGTRLTVV.

This sequence joins TRBV4-1 and TRBJ1-2, with D perhaps matching TRBD1 (5 bases). Germline values: CDR1 MGHRA, CDR2 YSYEKL. Trimming shortened V by 1 base and J by 14 bases, and 29 bases separated the two germline ends. The CDR3 covers 17 residues. CDR3 residues: CASSQVSVGQDTLWITF. In DNA form, the CDR3 reads TGCGCCAGCAGCCAAGTATCGGTCGGGCAGGACACGCTCTGGATAACCTTC.

The chain has TRBV21-1 and TRBJ2-2; TRBD2, the D gene given by the table, was not confirmed from the DNA. TRBV21-1 is annotated as a pseudogene. This CDR3 is built from 16 residues. The CDR3 spells CASSKIKREGTGELFF. The CDR3 DNA reads TGTGCCAGCAGCAAAATTAAGCGGGAGGGGACCGGGGAGCTGTTTTTT.

This chain links TRBV6-1 with TRBJ2-3; a possible D gene is TRBD2 (5 bases). The ends were cut back, 4 bases at V and 9 bases at J, with 11 bases in the middle. Germline CDR1 and CDR2: MNHNS and SASEGT. This CDR3 contains 12 residues. Here the CDR3 reads CASSVGIGTQYF. CDR3 DNA: TGTGCCAGCAGTGTCGGGATCGGCACGCAGTATTTT.

The chain has TRBV18 and TRBJ2-7; possible D gene TRBD2, 5 bases. Per the germline V gene, CDR1 is KGHSH and CDR2 is LQKENI. Trimming stripped 3 bases from V and 5 bases from J, with 8 bases between. CDR3 length: 12 amino acids. CDR3 nucleotide sequence: TGTGCCAGCTCACCTACTAGTAACGAGCAGTACTTC. Its protein is CASSPTSNEQYF.

This chain connects TRBV29-1 to TRBJ2-7; tentatively, D is TRBD1 (6 bases). CDR1 and CDR2 from the germline V gene are SQVTM and ANQGSEA. The germline V and J ends were trimmed by 6 bases and 0 bases, with 12 bases remaining between them. The CDR3 sequence is 13 residues long. CDR3 nucleotide sequence: TGCAGCGTACGAACAGGGAGCTCCTACGAGCAGTACTTC. It codes for CSVRTGSSYEQYF.

The chain couples TRBV9 to TRBJ1-3; 8 nucleotides align to TRBD1. CDR1 and CDR2 (germline): SGDLS, YYNGEE. Trimming removed 3 bases from V and 8 bases from J; junction bases left unmatched: 4. The CDR3 loop spans 13 amino acids. In nucleotides, the CDR3 is TGTGCCAGCAGCGCCCTACAGGGGGACACCATATATTTT. It codes for CASSALQGDTIYF.

This clone has just one count. This chain connects TRBV9 to TRBJ1-2; TRBD1 matches at 8 bases. The CDR3 has 15 amino acids. V shed 0 bases, J shed 4 bases, and the junction held 5 bases outside the gene matches. Germline CDR1 reads SGDLS; CDR2 reads YYNGEE. This CDR3 reads CASSVEGQALYGYTF. DNA of the CDR3: TGTGCCAGCAGCGTAGAGGGACAGGCCCTCTATGGCTACACCTTC. The full variable domain, in which reference TRBV9 and TRBJ1-2 provide the parts outside the CDR3, is DSGVTQTPKHLITATGQRVTLRCSPRSGDLSVYWYQQSLDQGLQFLIQYYNGEERAKGNILERFSAQQFPDLHSELNLSSLELGDSALYFCASSVEGQALYGYTFGSGTRLTVV.

This rearrangement joins TRBV19 to TRBJ2-3; TRBD2 is a possible D gene (6 bases). The V end was cut by 4 bases, the J end by 5 bases, with 7 bases between. CDR1 is LNHDA and CDR2 is SQIVND in the germline V gene (reference sequence). This CDR3 region has 12 residues. CDR3 in amino acids: CASSRRGDTQYF. The CDR3 nucleotides are TGTGCCAGTAGTAGGAGGGGAGATACGCAGTATTTT.

This clone was found a few times. The chain has TRBV2 and TRBJ2-7; 7 bases agree with TRBD2. With V trimmed by 10 bases and J by 5 bases, 8 bases remained unmatched. This CDR3 region has 12 residues. Germline CDR1 is SNHLY and CDR2 is FYNNEI. In DNA, the CDR3 is TGTGCCACCTCGTCGGGGGGAGACGAGCAGTACTTC. It translates to CATSSGGDEQYF.

V and J are TRBV7-9 and TRBJ1-1; no clear D gene. CDR1 and CDR2 from the germline V gene are SEHNR and FQNEAQ (reference sequence). Between the trimmed V and J ends, which lost 5 bases and 3 bases, there was a span of 13 bases. This CDR3 has 14 residues. CDR3: CASSPRWRDTEAFF. In DNA, the CDR3 is TGTGCCAGCAGCCCCCGGTGGAGAGACACTGAAGCTTTCTTT.

This clone was found a few times. The J gene is TRBJ1-1, the V gene TRBV6-1, with TRBD1 matching 7 bases. Per the germline V gene, CDR1 is MNHNS and CDR2 is SASEGT. The CDR3 has 15 residues. Trimming cost V 2 bases and J 7 bases; bases outside gene matches: 10. DNA of the CDR3: TGTGCCAGCAGTGAATTGGTCAGACAGGGCGGTGAAGCTTTCTTT. This sequence encodes CASSELVRQGGEAFF.

The chain employs TRBV9 and TRBJ1-5; the D is unclear. V lost 1 base and J lost 0, with 5 bases in between. This CDR3 spans 14 amino acids. Germline CDR1 reads SGDLS; CDR2 reads YYNGEE. The CDR3 here is CASSVSDSNQPQHF. In nucleotides, the CDR3 is TGTGCCAGCAGCGTATCAGATAGCAATCAGCCCCAGCATTTT.

The chain employs TRBV10-1 and TRBJ1-4; a weak D match, TRBD1 (5 bases). There are 14 residues in the CDR3. Germline CDR1 WNHNN, CDR2 SYGVQD (reference sequence). The germline V and J ends were trimmed by 10 bases and 6 bases, with 18 bases remaining between them. The CDR3 nucleotides are TGCGCCACGGCGGGGCGGGCGAGCGATGAAAAACTGTTTTTT. Translating gives CATAGRASDEKLFF.

The chain carries TRBV6-1 and TRBJ1-2, with D unresolved. The CDR3 consists of 13 residues. CDR1 and CDR2 from the germline V gene are MNHNS and SASEGT. V lost 6 bases and J 0 bases, leaving 8 bases between the germline ends. CDR3 DNA: TGTGCCAGCAGGGAGATTGCTAACTATGGCTACACCTTC. This gives the protein CASREIANYGYTF.

The chain combines TRBV29-1 with TRBJ2-7; TRBD1 aligns across 8 bases. Germline trimming cut 2 bases from V and 5 bases from J; bases unmatched to any gene: 5. The CDR3 is 13 residues long. CDR1 and CDR2 from the germline V gene are SQVTM and ANQGSEA. CDR3 sequence: CSVEWQGADEQYF. CDR3 coding DNA: TGCAGCGTTGAATGGCAGGGGGCAGACGAGCAGTACTTC.

This chain links TRBV11-1 with TRBJ2-7; D is possibly TRBD1 (6 bases). V was trimmed by 6 bases and J by 7 bases, leaving 19 bases between them. The CDR3 covers 14 residues. Germline loops: CDR1 SGHAT, CDR2 FQDESV (reference sequence). The CDR3 bases are TGTGCCAGCAGTTACCGGGCAGGGGCAGGGGAGCAGTACTTC. Amino acids: CASSYRAGAGEQYF.

V usage is TRBV5-4 and J usage is TRBJ2-5; 13 bases line up with TRBD2. J was trimmed by 5 bases and V by 4 bases; bases with no gene match: 5. CDR3 length: 15 residues. In germline, CDR1 is SGHNT, CDR2 YYREEE (reference sequence). CDR3 loop: CASSRTLAGGETQYF. The CDR3 DNA reads as TGTGCCAGCAGCCGCACACTAGCGGGAGGGGAGACCCAGTACTTC.

The chain couples TRBV27 to TRBJ1-4; 8 positions match TRBD1. The ends lost 5 bases at V and 8 bases at J; junction bases unmatched: 4. Germline lookup yields CDR1 MNHEY and CDR2 SMNVEV (reference sequence). This CDR3 region has 13 residues. The CDR3 loop is CASSARTGEKLFF. The CDR3, as DNA: TGTGCCAGCAGTGCTCGGACAGGGGAAAAACTGTTTTTT.

The chain has TRBV4-2 and TRBJ2-6; D perhaps matches TRBD2 (5 bases). Germline loops: CDR1 LGHNA, CDR2 YNFKEQ. V was cut by 0 bases and J by 4 bases, with 10 bases left in between. There are 16 residues in the CDR3. The CDR3 reads CASSQEGSSGANVLTF. CDR3 nucleotide sequence: TGTGCCAGCAGCCAAGAGGGGAGTTCAGGGGCCAACGTCCTGACTTTC.

The chain recombines TRBV25-1 with TRBJ1-2; D gene uncertain. The germline V and J ends were trimmed by 1 base and 2 bases, with 8 bases remaining between them. The germline V gene has CDR1 MGHDK and CDR2 SYGVNS. The length of the CDR3 is 14 residues. For the CDR3, the DNA is TGTGCCAGCAGTGAATTGGGCAGGAACTATGGCTACACCTTC. It encodes CASSELGRNYGYTF.

The chain couples TRBV30 to TRBJ2-3, with D unresolved. V dropped 3 bases and J dropped 9 bases, with 13 bases sitting between them. CDR1 GTSNPN and CDR2 SVGIG come from the germline V gene (reference sequence). CDR3 length equals 12 residues. CDR3 sequence: CAWRDPGRTQYF. In DNA form, the CDR3 reads TGTGCCTGGAGAGATCCGGGTCGGACGCAGTATTTT.

CDR3 sequence reads: CASSQGLSGLGEKLFF. The CDR3 DNA reads as TGCGCCAGCAGCCAGGGTCTATCGGGGTTAGGTGAAAAACTGTTTTTT. V usage is TRBV4-3 and J usage is TRBJ1-4; D call uncertain. CDR3 length equals 16 residues. Per germline, CDR1 LGHNA and CDR2 YSLEER. V shed 3 bases and J shed 7 bases, with 18 bases lying between them.

This chain uses TRBV30 with TRBJ2-1; 9 bases match TRBD2. The CDR3 spans 18 residues. The V segment lost 0 bases and the J segment 7 bases; nucleotides outside the gene matches: 16. Germline CDR1 is GTSNPN and CDR2 is SVGIG (reference sequence). The CDR3 DNA sequence: TGTGCCTGGAGTGTTATTAGCGGGAGTGGTGTAAATAAGAATGAGCAGTTCTTC. Protein product: CAWSVISGSGVNKNEQFF.

The chain links TRBV20-1 to TRBJ2-2; D is ambiguous. The V and J ends lost 3 bases and 7 bases respectively, with 6 bases between them. The CDR3 is 11 amino acids. The germline gives CDR1 DFQATT, CDR2 SNEGSKA (reference sequence). The CDR3 reads CSASPHGELFF. CDR3 coding DNA: TGCAGTGCTAGTCCACACGGGGAGCTGTTTTTT.

The sample holds a few counts of this clone. Here the CDR3 omits its conserved ending phenylalanine or tryptophan, so a read error is the likely source. The CDR3 sequence: CAWSVTGLNTEAFV. The CDR3 nucleotides are TGTGCCTGGAGTGTTACAGGGTTAAACACTGAAGCTTTCGTT. The chain joins TRBV30 to TRBJ1-1; the D gene is possibly TRBD1 (6 bases). Trimming took off 0 bases at V and 2 bases at J, with 10 bases between the two ends. This CDR3 has 14 residues. Looked up from germline, CDR1 is GTSNPN and CDR2 is SVGIG (reference sequence).

The V and J genes are TRBV6-1 and TRBJ2-7, with D maybe TRBD1 (6 bases). Germline-derived CDR1 and CDR2 are MNHNS and SASEGT. V shed 5 bases and J shed 0 bases, with 14 bases lying between them. The CDR3 is made up of 15 amino acids. The CDR3 coding sequence is TGTGCCAGCAGTACCCGGGACACATCCTCCTACGAGCAGTACTTC. Translating gives CASSTRDTSSYEQYF.

This rearrangement joins TRBV11-3 to TRBJ2-2; the match to TRBD1 covers 7 bases. Germline CDR1 SGHNT, CDR2 YENEEA. Germline trimming cut 7 bases from V and 5 bases from J; bases unmatched to any gene: 7. The CDR3 is 14 residues long. The DNA for the CDR3 is TGTGCCAGCACCCCGTCAGGGGGTACCGGGGAGCTGTTTTTT. This codes for CASTPSGGTGELFF.

The genes are TRBV29-1 and TRBJ1-1, with TRBD1 matching 7 bases. CDR1 is SQVTM and CDR2 is ANQGSEA in the germline V gene. The V gene end was trimmed by 6 bases and the J gene end by 6 bases; junction bases not matched to a gene: 13. The CDR3 runs 14 residues. The CDR3: CSVAETGRPPEAFF. Written as DNA, the CDR3 is TGCAGCGTGGCCGAGACAGGGCGCCCTCCTGAAGCTTTCTTT.

The chain links TRBV29-1 to TRBJ2-5, with a possible D match to TRBD2 (6 bases). Deletions cut 7 bases from V and 5 bases from J, with 11 bases between. CDR1 is SQVTM, CDR2 ANQGSEA, per germline. CDR3 length: 11 residues. CDR3 in amino acids: CSERLGETQYF. The CDR3 region has the DNA TGCAGCGAGCGACTAGGCGAGACCCAGTACTTC.